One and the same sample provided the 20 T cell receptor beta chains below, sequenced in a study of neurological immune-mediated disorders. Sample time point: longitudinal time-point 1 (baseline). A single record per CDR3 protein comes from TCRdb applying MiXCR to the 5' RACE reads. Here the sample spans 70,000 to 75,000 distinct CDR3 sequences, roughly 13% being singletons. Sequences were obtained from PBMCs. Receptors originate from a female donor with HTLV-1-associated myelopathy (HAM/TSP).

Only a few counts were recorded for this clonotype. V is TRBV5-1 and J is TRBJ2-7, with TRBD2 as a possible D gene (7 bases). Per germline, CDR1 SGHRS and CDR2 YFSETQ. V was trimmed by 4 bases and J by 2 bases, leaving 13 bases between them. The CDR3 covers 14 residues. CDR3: CASSVFGGPYEQYF. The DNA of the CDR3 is TGCGCCAGCAGCGTCTTCGGGGGGCCCTACGAGCAGTACTTC.

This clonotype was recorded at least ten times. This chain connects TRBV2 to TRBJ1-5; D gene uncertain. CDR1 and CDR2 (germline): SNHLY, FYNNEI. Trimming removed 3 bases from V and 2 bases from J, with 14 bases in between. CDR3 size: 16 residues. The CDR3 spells CASSDREGWGNQPQHF. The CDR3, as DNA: TGTGCCAGCAGTGATCGGGAGGGTTGGGGCAATCAGCCCCAGCATTTT. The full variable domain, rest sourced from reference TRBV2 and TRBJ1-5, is EPEVTQTPSHQVTQMGQEVILRCVPISNHLYFYWYRQILGQKVEFLVSFYNNEISEKSEIFDDQFSVERPDGSNFTLKIRSTKLEDSAMYFCASSDREGWGNQPQHFGDGTRLSIL.

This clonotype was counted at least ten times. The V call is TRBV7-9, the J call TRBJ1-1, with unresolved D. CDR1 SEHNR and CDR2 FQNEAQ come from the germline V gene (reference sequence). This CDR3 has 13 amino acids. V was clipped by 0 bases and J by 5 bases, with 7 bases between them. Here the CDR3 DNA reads TGTGCCAGCAGCTTAGCTTTGAGGACTGAAGCTTTCTTT. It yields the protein CASSLALRTEAFF.

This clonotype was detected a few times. The CDR3 bases are TGCGCCAGCAGCATTTCCGGGACAGGAGAAGGTTCACCCCTCCACTTT. Protein: CASSISGTGEGSPLHF. The chain couples TRBV5-1 to TRBJ1-6, with 8 bases that match TRBD1. Per the germline V gene, CDR1 is SGHRS and CDR2 is YFSETQ. With V trimmed by 4 bases and J by 9 bases, 12 bases remained unmatched. This CDR3 contains 16 residues.

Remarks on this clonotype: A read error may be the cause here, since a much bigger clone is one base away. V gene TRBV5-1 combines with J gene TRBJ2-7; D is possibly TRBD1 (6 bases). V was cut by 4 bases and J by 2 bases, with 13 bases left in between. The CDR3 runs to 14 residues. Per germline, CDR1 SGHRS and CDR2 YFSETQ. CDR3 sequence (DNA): TGCGCCAGCAGCACCGTACAGGGCCCCTACGAGCAGTACTTC. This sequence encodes CASSTVQGPYEQYF.

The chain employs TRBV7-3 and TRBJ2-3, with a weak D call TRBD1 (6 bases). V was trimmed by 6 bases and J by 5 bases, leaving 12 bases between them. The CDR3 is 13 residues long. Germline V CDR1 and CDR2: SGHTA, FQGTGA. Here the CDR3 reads CASSPRRGDTQYF. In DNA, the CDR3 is TGTGCCAGCAGTCCCCGCAGGGGAGATACGCAGTATTTT.

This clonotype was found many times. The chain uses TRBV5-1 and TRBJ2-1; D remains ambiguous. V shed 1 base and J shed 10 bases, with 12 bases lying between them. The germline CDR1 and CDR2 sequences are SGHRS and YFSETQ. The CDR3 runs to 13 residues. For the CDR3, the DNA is TGCGCCAGCAGCTTGTCTTCCAGCGAGGAGCAGTTCTTC. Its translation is CASSLSSSEEQFF.

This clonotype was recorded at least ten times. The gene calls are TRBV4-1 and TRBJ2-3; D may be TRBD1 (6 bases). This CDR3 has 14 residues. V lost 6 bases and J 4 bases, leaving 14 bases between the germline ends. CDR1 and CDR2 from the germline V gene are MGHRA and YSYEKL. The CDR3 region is CASRPGTSPDTQYF. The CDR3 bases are TGCGCCAGCAGACCTGGGACATCTCCAGATACGCAGTATTTT.

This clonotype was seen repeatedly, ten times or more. As DNA, the CDR3 is TGCAGTGCTAGACAGGGGTCTGTCATGGAGACCCAGTACTTC. Encoded protein: CSARQGSVMETQYF. The chain uses TRBV20-1 and TRBJ2-5, with D perhaps TRBD1 (6 bases). This CDR3 has 14 residues. V lost 2 bases to trimming and J lost 5 bases, with 15 bases between them. Germline V gene sequence: CDR1 DFQATT, CDR2 SNEGSKA (reference sequence).

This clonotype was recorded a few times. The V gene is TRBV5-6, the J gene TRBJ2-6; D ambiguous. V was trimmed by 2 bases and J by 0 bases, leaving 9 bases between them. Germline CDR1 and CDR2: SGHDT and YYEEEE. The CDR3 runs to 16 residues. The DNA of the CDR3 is TGTGCCAGCAGCTTCACACCCCACTCTGGGGCCAACGTCCTGACTTTC. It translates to CASSFTPHSGANVLTF.

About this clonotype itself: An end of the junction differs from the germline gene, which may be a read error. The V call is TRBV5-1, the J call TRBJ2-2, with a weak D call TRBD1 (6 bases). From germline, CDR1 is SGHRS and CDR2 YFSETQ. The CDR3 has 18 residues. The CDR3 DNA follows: TGCGCCAGCAGCTTTTCCTACCCAGAAGGACAGACCACCTGGGAGCTGTTTTTT. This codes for CASSFSYPEGQTTWELFF.

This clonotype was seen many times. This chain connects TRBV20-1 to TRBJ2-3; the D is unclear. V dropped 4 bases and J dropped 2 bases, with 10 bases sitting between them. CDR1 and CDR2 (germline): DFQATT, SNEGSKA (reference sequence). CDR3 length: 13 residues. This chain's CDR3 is CSAKRTNTDTQYF. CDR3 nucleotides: TGCAGTGCTAAGAGAACGAACACAGATACGCAGTATTTT.

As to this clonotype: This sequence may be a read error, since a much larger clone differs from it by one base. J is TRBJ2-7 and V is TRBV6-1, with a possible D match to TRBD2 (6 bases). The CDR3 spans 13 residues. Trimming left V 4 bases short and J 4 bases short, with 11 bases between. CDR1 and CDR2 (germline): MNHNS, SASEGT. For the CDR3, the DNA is TGTGCCAGCAGTGCGGCGGGGATGTACGAGCAGTACTTC. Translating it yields CASSAAGMYEQYF.

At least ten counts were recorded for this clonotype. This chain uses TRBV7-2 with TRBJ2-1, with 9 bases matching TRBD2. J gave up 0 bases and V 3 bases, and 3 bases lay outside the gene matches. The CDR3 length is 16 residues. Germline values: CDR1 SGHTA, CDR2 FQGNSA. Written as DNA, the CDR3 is TGTGCCAGCAGCTTGGCGGGGGGGCACTCCTACAATGAGCAGTTCTTC. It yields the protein CASSLAGGHSYNEQFF.

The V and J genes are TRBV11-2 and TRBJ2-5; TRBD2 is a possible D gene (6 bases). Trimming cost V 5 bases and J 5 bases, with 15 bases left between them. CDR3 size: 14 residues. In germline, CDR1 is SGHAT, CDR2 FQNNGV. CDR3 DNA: TGTGCCAGCAGCGACACTAGCAATCGGGAGACCCAGTACTTC. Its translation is CASSDTSNRETQYF.

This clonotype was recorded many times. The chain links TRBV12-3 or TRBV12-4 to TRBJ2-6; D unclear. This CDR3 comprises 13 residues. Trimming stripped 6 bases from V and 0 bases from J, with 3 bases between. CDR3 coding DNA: TGTGCCAGCAGGGACTCTGGGGCCAACGTCCTGACTTTC. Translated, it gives CASRDSGANVLTF.

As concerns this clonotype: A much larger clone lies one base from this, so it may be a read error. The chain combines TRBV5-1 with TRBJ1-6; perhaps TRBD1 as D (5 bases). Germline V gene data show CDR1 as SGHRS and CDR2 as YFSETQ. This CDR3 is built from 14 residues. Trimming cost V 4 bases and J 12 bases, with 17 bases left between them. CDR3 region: CASSLRWGGGPLHF. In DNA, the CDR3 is TGCGCCAGCAGCCTACGGTGGGGGGGTGGACCCCTCCACTTT.

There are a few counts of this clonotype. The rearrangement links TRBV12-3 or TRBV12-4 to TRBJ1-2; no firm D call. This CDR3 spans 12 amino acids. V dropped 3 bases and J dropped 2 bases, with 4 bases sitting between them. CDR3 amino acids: CASSFSNYGYTF. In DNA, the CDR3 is TGTGCCAGCAGTTTTTCCAACTATGGCTACACCTTC.

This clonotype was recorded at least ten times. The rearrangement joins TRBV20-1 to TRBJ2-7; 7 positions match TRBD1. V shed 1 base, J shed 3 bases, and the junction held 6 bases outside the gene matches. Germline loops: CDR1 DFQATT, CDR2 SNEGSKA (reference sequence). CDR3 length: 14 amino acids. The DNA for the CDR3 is TGCAGTGCTAGAGCGTCGACAGGGTTCTACGAGCAGTACTTC. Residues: CSARASTGFYEQYF.

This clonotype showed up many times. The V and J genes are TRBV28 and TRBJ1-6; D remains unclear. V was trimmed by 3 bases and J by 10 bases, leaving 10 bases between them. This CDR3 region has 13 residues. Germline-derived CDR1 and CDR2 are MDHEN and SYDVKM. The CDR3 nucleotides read TGTGCCAGCAGTTTGGAGGGATACTCACCCCTCCACTTT. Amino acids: CASSLEGYSPLHF.